These T cell receptor beta chains were read from a single sample in a study of blood T cell repertoires in COVID-19. Libraries were prepared by immunoSEQ multiplex PCR; TCRdb keeps only in-frame clonotypes and omits some of them. This sample has some 400,000 clones; just under 90% occur once, and the top ten carry 1.7%. The sequenced sample consisted of PBMCs or T cells enriched from blood (not recorded which). The origin of the receptors is a woman aged 25 to 39 who had recovered from COVID-19. CDR3s leave out the opening cysteine and the closing phenylalanine or tryptophan.

TRBJ2-3 TRBV18 ASSPLGTGGASSTDTQY
TRBJ2-7 TRBV4-1 ASSLLAGGPYEQY
TRBJ2-5 TRBV25-1 ASSRETQY
TRBJ1-3 TRBV19 ASSIGAITGNTIY
TRBJ2-7 TRBV3-1/TRBV3-2 ASSLFGGRLNEQY
TRBJ1-1 TRBV6-5 ASSPRDRGTTEAF
TRBJ1-6 TRBV9 ASSSPRQGSFYGHNSPLH
TRBJ1-6 TRBV6-2/TRBV6-3 ASSRGGYNSPLH
TRBJ1-2 TRBV2 ASNRQGSYGYT
TRBJ1-5 TRBV21-1 ASSKASKPNQPQH
TRBJ1-4 TRBV19 ASSDRGMNEKLF
TRBJ2-1 TRBV9 ASSAWGNRDYNEQF
TRBJ2-3 TRBV18 ASSQTRQSTDTQY
TRBJ1-1 TRBV7-3 ASSLQGTGSGSTEAF
TRBJ1-1 TRBV5-8 AAGGLMNTEAF
TRBJ1-6 TRBV15 ATSRDTSGTGSSPLH
TRBJ2-7 TRBV14 ASSLGYEQY
TRBJ2-1 TRBV6-5 ASSYREGPSYNEQF
TRBJ1-1 TRBV6-5 ASSYASPGVEAF
TRBJ1-1 TRBV11-1 ASSHTGVGTEAF
TRBJ1-3 TRBV6-5 ASSYRGSGNTIY
TRBJ1-5 TRBV2 ASSRDTQRFNQPQH
TRBJ1-5 TRBV27 ASSPPGVLPSNQPQH
TRBJ2-1 TRBV19 ASSPQREAVGEQF
TRBJ1-5 TRBV12-3/TRBV12-4 ASKLGGQPQH
TRBJ2-3 TRBV11-1 ASSLWQGTDTQY
TRBJ1-3 TRBV12-5 ASGPGQGFGNTIY
TRBJ1-2 TRBV29-1 SVDPQGARGGYT
TRBJ1-1 TRBV29-1 SVPQGRGEAF
TRBJ2-7 TRBV5-1 ASSSVGQGEDEQY
TRBJ1-2 TRBV12-3/TRBV12-4 ASSLQGIGGYT
TRBJ1-2 TRBV30 ARWGGGGGYT
TRBJ2-1 TRBV5-1 ASSPRTSGSSYNEQF
TRBJ2-1 TRBV5-1 ASSFGLAGANEQF
TRBJ1-5 TRBV2 ASCRGGNQPQH
TRBJ2-1 TRBV6-2/TRBV6-3 ASSRIAGGFNEQF
TRBJ2-7 TRBV5-1 ASSQGYEQY
TRBJ2-7 TRBV4-1 ASSQPRLAGYEQY
TRBJ2-1 TRBV27 ASRYRGNEQF
TRBJ2-7 TRBV9 ASSVASGRRYEQY
TRBJ1-2 TRBV10-3 AISLHQEGAWGYT
TRBJ1-2 TRBV27 ASSLMSGDGYT
TRBJ1-1 TRBV27 ASIALAAGVAEAF
TRBJ2-1 TRBV19 ASSDSSYNEQF
TRBJ2-5 TRBV5-1 ASRTGLAVNQETQY
TRBJ2-7 TRBV18 ASSPDILYEQY
TRBJ2-2 TRBV7-9 ASSRGLAGPGELF
TRBJ2-3 TRBV4-1 ASSQASRGADTQY
TRBJ2-7 TRBV28 ASSLSTFLVGYEQY
TRBJ2-1 TRBV30 AFLSGYNEQF
TRBJ2-7 TRBV7-2 ASSFTSVGVREQY
TRBJ2-2 TRBV13 ASSFGLAVGTGELF
TRBJ2-5 TRBV6-5 ASTASKGAGETQY
TRBJ2-7 TRBV11-1 ASSVLGASSYEQY
TRBJ1-4 TRBV5-1 ASSLDSSTNEKLF